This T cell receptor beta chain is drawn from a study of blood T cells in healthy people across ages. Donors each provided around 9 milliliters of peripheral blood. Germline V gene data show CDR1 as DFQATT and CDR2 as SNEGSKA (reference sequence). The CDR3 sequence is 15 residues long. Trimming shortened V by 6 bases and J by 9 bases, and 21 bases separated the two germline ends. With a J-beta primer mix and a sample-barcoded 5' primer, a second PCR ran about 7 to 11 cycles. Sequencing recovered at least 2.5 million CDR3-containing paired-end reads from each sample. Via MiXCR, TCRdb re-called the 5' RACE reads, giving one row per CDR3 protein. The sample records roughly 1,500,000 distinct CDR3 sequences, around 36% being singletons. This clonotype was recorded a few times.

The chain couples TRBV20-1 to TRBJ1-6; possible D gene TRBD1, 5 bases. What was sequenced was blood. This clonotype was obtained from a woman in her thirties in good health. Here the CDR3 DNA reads TGCAGTGCGCATCAGGCAGGGAGTTCTGGTTCACCCCTCCACTTT. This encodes CSAHQAGSSGSPLHF.